The next 26 T cell receptor beta chains were all read from a single sample in a study of CD4+ T cells in melanoma (dated by TCRdb to between 2020 and 2023). The method was the immunoSEQ multiplex PCR assay. Here the immuneACCESS table is served through TCRdb, limited to in-frame sequences with V and J called. Missing clones are a known gap in these copies; in checked studies unresolved V genes cover under half, and the rest lacks a known reason. The sample table records about 50,000 clones; roughly nine tenths of these occur just once. 12% of the sample is in the top ten clones. Sequenced sample: peripheral blood. These receptor sequences come from a human donor with melanoma.

The chain couples TRBV19 to TRBJ1-6, with D perhaps matching TRBD1 (5 bases). Per germline, CDR1 LNHDA and CDR2 SQIVND (reference sequence). This CDR3 has 18 residues. V lost 8 bases, J lost 3 bases, and 23 bases lay in between. The CDR3 region is CASGRTRGLLDYNSPLHF. The CDR3 bases are TGTGCCAGTGGCAGAACACGGGGCCTGCTGGACTATAATTCACCCCTCCACTTT.

This clone was counted once. The J gene is TRBJ1-3, the V gene TRBV5-6; D gene unclear. V was clipped by 0 bases and J by 1 base, with 8 bases between them. The CDR3 loop spans 15 amino acids. The germline V gene has CDR1 SGHDT and CDR2 YYEEEE. CDR3 DNA sequence: TGTGCCAGCAGCTTGGCAGGCAGATCTGGAAACACCATATATTTT. It is translated as CASSLAGRSGNTIYF.

The chain links TRBV6-5 to TRBJ2-7; TRBD1 is a possible D gene (5 bases). CDR1 is MNHEY and CDR2 is SVGAGI in the germline V gene. The V end lost 5 bases, the J end lost 2 bases, and 16 bases lay between the germline ends. The CDR3 covers 15 residues. This CDR3 reads CASSTGGVRAYEQYF. For the CDR3, the DNA is TGTGCCAGCAGTACAGGTGGGGTAAGGGCCTACGAGCAGTACTTC.

In its sample, this clone was seen a few times. The CDR3 here is CASSYSVDEAFF. CDR3 DNA sequence: TGTGCCAGCAGTTACTCAGTCGATGAAGCTTTCTTT. This chain links TRBV6-6 with TRBJ1-1; unclear D gene. Germline CDR1 reads MNHNY; CDR2 reads SVGAGI (reference sequence). Trimming cost V 0 bases and J 7 bases, with 6 bases left between them. The CDR3 runs 12 residues.

The chain couples TRBV5-4 to TRBJ1-6, with a possible D match to TRBD1 (6 bases). The V gene lost 4 bases and the J gene lost 7 bases, with 24 bases spanning the gap. The CDR3 consists of 18 residues. Germline V CDR1 and CDR2: SGHNT, YYREEE (reference sequence). CDR3 in amino acids: CASSIDRFSKGGNSPLHF. The CDR3 coding sequence is TGTGCCAGCAGCATCGACAGGTTTAGTAAGGGGGGAAATTCACCCCTCCACTTT. Full variable domain (remainder filled in from reference TRBV5-4 and TRBJ1-6): ETGVTQSPTHLIKTRGQQVTLRCSSQSGHNTVSWYQQALGQGPQFIFQYYREEENGRGNFPPRFSGLQFPNYSSELNVNALELDDSALYLCASSIDRFSKGGNSPLHFGNGTRLTVT.

The CDR3 bases are TGTGCCAGCAGGAGGGACAGGGGAGATGGCTACACCTTC. As protein: CASRRDRGDGYTF. The rearrangement joins TRBV2 to TRBJ1-2, with 10 bases aligning to TRBD1. The V and J ends lost 6 bases and 6 bases, in that order; junction bases with no gene match: 4. This CDR3 comprises 13 residues. Germline V gives CDR1 SNHLY, CDR2 FYNNEI.

The rearrangement joins TRBV30 to TRBJ2-1, with a possible D match to TRBD1 (6 bases). This CDR3 has 12 residues. V was trimmed by 1 base and J by 8 bases, leaving 9 bases between them. The germline CDR1 and CDR2 sequences are GTSNPN and SVGIG (reference sequence). CDR3: CAWSAQGYEQFF. The DNA for the CDR3 is TGTGCCTGGAGTGCTCAGGGGTATGAGCAGTTCTTC.

This clone was seen once. The V and J genes are TRBV6-5 and TRBJ2-7; 8 positions agree with TRBD1. Trimming took 2 bases from V and 4 from J; bases not matched to a gene: 7. The CDR3 has 15 amino acids. Per germline, CDR1 MNHEY and CDR2 SVGAGI. The CDR3 DNA reads as TGTGCCAGCAGTTACACCACAGGGGGTGTGTACGAGCAGTACTTC. The encoded protein is CASSYTTGGVYEQYF.

CDR3 coding DNA: TGTGCCAGCAGTCCTCCCCGGGGAAAACTGTTTTTT. Translating it yields CASSPPRGKLFF. V usage is TRBV28 and J usage is TRBJ1-4; no firm D call. CDR3 length: 12 amino acids. CDR1 and CDR2 (germline): MDHEN, SYDVKM. V was trimmed by 5 bases and J by 10 bases, leaving 11 bases between them.

The CDR3 protein is CASSPGLLAGATGELFF. The CDR3 nucleotides read TGCGCCAGCAGCCCTGGACTACTAGCGGGGGCTACCGGGGAGCTGTTTTTT. V and J are TRBV5-1 and TRBJ2-2; 11 nucleotides line up with TRBD2. With 4 bases clipped from V and 5 bases from J, the junction kept 10 bases outside the gene matches. The CDR3 consists of 17 residues. Germline V gives CDR1 SGHRS, CDR2 YFSETQ.

CDR3 nucleotide sequence: TGCGCCAGCAGCTTGGTGCAGGGGACTTATGGCTACACCTTC. Translated: CASSLVQGTYGYTF. This chain connects TRBV5-1 to TRBJ1-2; D perhaps matches TRBD1 (6 bases). The germline V gene has CDR1 SGHRS and CDR2 YFSETQ. Deletions cut 0 bases from V and 5 bases from J, with 11 bases between. This CDR3 has 14 amino acids.

This chain uses TRBV2 with TRBJ1-1; maybe TRBD1 (6 bases). CDR1 and CDR2 from the germline V gene are SNHLY and FYNNEI. CDR3 size: 13 residues. V gave up 10 bases and J gave up 1 base, with 13 bases separating them. CDR3 DNA: TGTGCCACCCAACGGACAGAGAACACTGAAGCTTTCTTT. This gives the protein CATQRTENTEAFF.

This sequence joins TRBV18 and TRBJ1-1; unclear D gene. CDR1 is KGHSH and CDR2 is LQKENI in the germline V gene. This CDR3 spans 17 amino acids. V lost 4 bases to trimming and J lost 1 base, with 19 bases between them. In DNA form, the CDR3 reads TGTGCCAGCTCACAAAGAGTGTCAGAAATTTGGAACACTGAAGCTTTCTTT. Translating it yields CASSQRVSEIWNTEAFF.

V gene TRBV10-3 combines with J gene TRBJ2-5; 8 bases agree with TRBD2. This CDR3 contains 13 residues. V shed 10 bases and J 4 bases; nucleotides not matched to a gene: 8. The germline V gene has CDR1 ENHRY and CDR2 SYGVKD. CDR3 loop: CATSGGNVETQYF. CDR3 DNA: TGTGCCACCAGCGGGGGAAATGTAGAGACCCAGTACTTC.

This sequence joins TRBV5-6 and TRBJ1-2; D is undetermined. Germline V CDR1 and CDR2: SGHDT, YYEEEE. Trimming left V 6 bases short and J 8 bases short, with 8 bases between. CDR3 length: 10 amino acids. This CDR3 is CASKESGYTF. Here the CDR3 DNA reads TGTGCCAGCAAGGAGTCAGGCTACACCTTC.

The chain joins TRBV5-1 to TRBJ1-2; 7 bases are shared with TRBD1. V dropped 2 bases and J dropped 4; count of bases not matched to a gene: 8. CDR1 is SGHRS and CDR2 is YFSETQ in the germline V gene. This CDR3 has 15 residues. CDR3 region: CASSFTGALPYGYTF. Written as DNA, the CDR3 is TGCGCCAGCAGCTTTACAGGGGCGCTACCCTATGGCTACACCTTC.

This chain's CDR3 is CASSQEQTDNYGYTF. Here the CDR3 DNA reads TGTGCCAGCAGCCAAGAACAGACAGATAACTATGGCTACACCTTC. This chain links TRBV14 with TRBJ1-2; D perhaps matches TRBD1 (5 bases). V was pared by 0 bases and J by 1 base, with 9 bases between. Germline V gene lookup returns CDR1 SGHDN and CDR2 FVKESK. The CDR3 length is 15 residues.

CDR3 sequence: CASSLGGVRDEQYF. The CDR3 DNA follows: TGTGCCAGCAGTTTGGGGGGTGTGAGGGACGAGCAGTACTTC. The V gene is TRBV28, the J gene TRBJ2-7; weak D call: TRBD2 (6 bases). The germline CDR1 and CDR2 sequences are MDHEN and SYDVKM. Trimming left V 3 bases short and J 5 bases short, with 14 bases between. CDR3 size: 14 residues.

The V call is TRBV11-2, the J call TRBJ2-3; no clear D gene. CDR1 SGHAT and CDR2 FQNNGV come from the germline V gene. The V gene lost 0 bases and the J gene lost 6 bases, with 7 bases spanning the gap. The CDR3 contains 13 residues. The CDR3 nucleotides are TGTGCCAGCAGCTTAGAAGCACCCGATACGCAGTATTTT. As protein: CASSLEAPDTQYF.

The gene calls are TRBV2 and TRBJ2-5; D is unclear. CDR3 length: 14 amino acids. Per the germline V gene, CDR1 is SNHLY and CDR2 is FYNNEI. V lost 6 bases and J lost 5, with 16 bases in between. CDR3 in DNA: TGTGCCAGCAGCAAAACCACCTTACAGGAGACCCAGTACTTC. Protein sequence: CASSKTTLQETQYF.

The table lists this clone with a count of one. The chain recombines TRBV7-2 with TRBJ1-2; 8 bases are a match to TRBD1. Germline loops: CDR1 SGHTA, CDR2 FQGNSA. The trim removed 2 bases at V and 8 bases at J, leaving 13 bases unmatched. The CDR3 is 16 amino acids. CDR3 bases: TGTGCCAGCAGCTTATGGGCAGGGGGCCGCTTGGAGGGCTACACCTTC. Its translation is CASSLWAGGRLEGYTF. Full variable domain (remainder filled in from reference TRBV7-2 and TRBJ1-2): GAGVSQSPSNKVTEKGKDVELRCDPISGHTALYWYRQSLGQGLEFLIYFQGNSAPDKSGLPSDRFSAERTGGSVSTLTIQRTQQEDSAVYLCASSLWAGGRLEGYTFGSGTRLTVV.

The chain employs TRBV11-2 and TRBJ1-2, with 7 bases lining up with TRBD1. The V gene's germline CDR1 is SGHAT and CDR2 FQNNGV. The CDR3 runs to 14 residues. J gave up 13 bases and V 1 base, and 12 bases lay outside the gene matches. In nucleotides, the CDR3 is TGTGCCAGCAGCTTAGGGCTAGACAGGGAGAGTTTCACCTTC. This sequence encodes CASSLGLDRESFTF. Full variable domain (missing parts from reference TRBV11-2 and TRBJ1-2): EAGVAQSPRYKIIEKRQSVAFWCNPISGHATLYWYQQILGQGPKLLIQFQNNGVVDDSQLPKDRFSAERLKGVDSTLKIQPAKLEDSAVYLCASSLGLDRESFTFGSGTRLTVV.

The chain carries TRBV7-3 and TRBJ2-6; D not certain. CDR3 length: 18 residues. The germline V and J ends were trimmed by 4 bases and 0 bases, with 16 bases remaining between them. Germline V CDR1 and CDR2: SGHTA, FQGTGA. CDR3 nucleotide sequence: TGTGCCAGCAGCTCCCGAACGGAGTTCGTCTCTGGGGCCAACGTCCTGACTTTC. This gives the protein CASSSRTEFVSGANVLTF.

The chain combines TRBV4-3 with TRBJ1-5, with D unresolved. The V end was cut by 0 bases, the J end by 7 bases, with 13 bases between. Germline CDR1 reads LGHNA; CDR2 reads YSLEER. The length of the CDR3 is 15 residues. The DNA for the CDR3 is TGCGCCAGCAGCCAAGAATTATGGGTAAACCAGCCCCAGCATTTT. Translated: CASSQELWVNQPQHF.

The chain employs TRBV6-6 and TRBJ2-1; D remains unclear. Germline assignment: CDR1 MNHNY and CDR2 SVGAGI (reference sequence). V lost 2 bases, J lost 8 bases, and 7 bases lay in between. The CDR3 contains 12 residues. Written as DNA, the CDR3 is TGTGCCAGCAGTTACGGTGGGGATGAGCAGTTCTTC. Residues: CASSYGGDEQFF.

The J gene is TRBJ1-2, the V gene TRBV6-1; D is ambiguous. Deletions cut 2 bases from V and 4 bases from J, with 5 bases between. In germline, CDR1 is MNHNS, CDR2 SASEGT. The CDR3 is 12 residues long. The CDR3 DNA is TGTGCCAGCAGTGAATCAATCTATGGCTACACCTTC. Amino acids: CASSESIYGYTF.